These T cell receptor beta chains were read from a single sample in a study of T cells in Graves' hyperthyroidism and ophthalmopathy. TCRdb reanalysed the multiplex PCR reads using MiXCR and keeps one entry per CDR3 protein. This sample carries about 600,000 distinct CDR3 sequences, around 16% of them seen once, and the ten largest clones take roughly 3.4%. The material sequenced was blood. The receptors originated from a middle-aged woman with Graves' ophthalmopathy. Each CDR3 is given with its conserved first and last residue. D genes are given only for firm matches. A clone size is listed for some rows: how often the clone was seen (once, few, many), or a class if it is expanded.

V: TRBV19
J: TRBJ2-1
D: TRBD1
size: .
CDR3: CASSIGTGGRYNEQFF
DNA: TGTGCCAGTAGTATAGGCACAGGGGGCAGGTACAATGAGCAGTTCTTC

V: TRBV11-2
J: TRBJ1-4
D: TRBD1
size: .
CDR3: CASSSFGQGVLEKLFF
DNA: TGTGCCAGCAGCTCCTTTGGACAGGGTGTTTTGGAAAAACTGTTTTTT

V: TRBV28
J: TRBJ2-1
D: TRBD2
size: .
CDR3: CASGRADEQFF
DNA: TGTGCCAGCGGGAGGGCCGATGAGCAGTTCTTC

V: TRBV4-3
J: TRBJ2-3
D: TRBD2
size: .
CDR3: CASSLAPGLAGVADTQYF
DNA: TGCGCCAGCAGCTTGGCCCCGGGACTAGCGGGAGTGGCAGATACGCAGTATTTT

V: TRBV9
J: TRBJ2-2
D: TRBD1
size: .
CDR3: CASTGGLNTGELFF
DNA: TGTGCCAGCACAGGGGGATTGAACACCGGGGAGCTGTTTTTT

V: TRBV7-8
J: TRBJ2-3
D: .
size: many
CDR3: CASSSAVPQTTDTQYF
DNA: TGTGCCAGCAGCTCGGCAGTCCCGCAAACCACAGATACGCAGTATTTT

V: TRBV14
J: TRBJ2-5
D: .
size: few
CDR3: CASSQEDGNGEETQYF
DNA: TGTGCCAGCAGCCAAGAGGATGGAAACGGAGAAGAGACCCAGTACTTC

V: TRBV7-9
J: TRBJ2-7
D: .
size: many
CDR3: CASSLNGAQGEQYF
DNA: TGTGCCAGCAGCTTAAACGGGGCCCAGGGCGAGCAGTACTTC

V: TRBV20-1
J: TRBJ2-1
D: .
size: many
CDR3: CSARGAWRGYNEQFF
DNA: TGCAGTGCTAGAGGAGCCTGGCGGGGCTACAATGAGCAGTTCTTC

V: TRBV4-1
J: TRBJ2-1
D: TRBD2
size: few
CDR3: CASSQDPGGPYNEQFF
DNA: TGCGCCAGCAGCCAAGACCCGGGGGGTCCGTACAATGAGCAGTTCTTC

V: TRBV13
J: TRBJ2-6
D: .
size: .
CDR3: CASSSGVIGSGANVLTF
DNA: TGTGCCAGCAGCTCAGGGGTAATCGGCTCTGGGGCCAACGTCCTGACTTTC

V: TRBV2
J: TRBJ2-7
D: .
size: many
CDR3: CASSGAGQNYEQYF
DNA: TGTGCCAGCAGTGGGGCGGGACAGAACTACGAGCAGTACTTC

V: TRBV11-2
J: TRBJ2-1
D: .
size: few
CDR3: CASSPFGDEQFF
DNA: TGTGCCAGCAGCCCCTTCGGGGATGAGCAGTTCTTC

V: TRBV7-3
J: TRBJ2-5
D: .
size: few
CDR3: CASSPHGRETQYF
DNA: TGTGCCAGCAGCCCACATGGGAGGGAGACCCAGTACTTC

V: TRBV12-3/TRBV12-4
J: TRBJ1-4
D: .
size: .
CDR3: CASSLHGPNEKLFF
DNA: TGTGCCAGCAGTTTGCACGGGCCTAATGAAAAACTGTTTTTT

V: TRBV7-8
J: TRBJ2-3
D: TRBD2
size: many
CDR3: CASSLVAGGPADTQYF
DNA: TGTGCCAGCAGCTTAGTAGCGGGGGGGCCTGCAGATACGCAGTATTTT

V: TRBV28
J: TRBJ2-1
D: .
size: many
CDR3: CASSQQNYNEQFF
DNA: TGTGCCAGCAGTCAACAAAACTACAATGAGCAGTTCTTC

V: TRBV28
J: TRBJ1-1
D: TRBD1
size: few
CDR3: CASSLSTGGGDTEAFF
DNA: TGTGCCAGCAGTTTGTCCACAGGGGGTGGTGACACTGAAGCTTTCTTT

V: TRBV27
J: TRBJ2-5
D: TRBD1
size: .
CDR3: CASSPGGQGLRKTQYF
DNA: TGTGCCAGCAGCCCAGGGGGACAGGGTCTACGAAAGACCCAGTACTTC

V: TRBV12-3/TRBV12-4
J: TRBJ2-5
D: .
size: few
CDR3: CASSLAVGGAGETQYF
DNA: TGTGCCAGCAGTTTAGCGGTTGGGGGGGCAGGGGAGACCCAGTACTTC

V: TRBV2
J: TRBJ1-6
D: .
size: many
CDR3: CASSDSSYNSPLHF
DNA: TGTGCCAGCAGTGACTCTTCTTATAATTCACCCCTCCACTTT

V: TRBV3-1
J: TRBJ2-1
D: TRBD2
size: .
CDR3: CASSHTSGGFDEQFF
DNA: TGTGCCAGCAGCCACACTAGCGGGGGGTTTGATGAGCAGTTCTTC

V: TRBV5-1
J: TRBJ2-3
D: .
size: many
CDR3: CASSLAADTQYF
DNA: TGTGCCAGCAGCTTAGCGGCAGATACGCAGTATTTT

V: TRBV7-2
J: TRBJ2-1
D: .
size: many
CDR3: CASSSLTSDAEQFF
DNA: TGTGCCAGCAGCTCACTGACTAGTGACGCTGAGCAGTTCTTC

V: TRBV20-1
J: TRBJ1-2
D: TRBD1
size: .
CDR3: CSARDLQGAQNGYTF
DNA: TGCAGTGCTAGAGATCTGCAGGGGGCGCAAAATGGCTACACCTTC

V: TRBV27
J: TRBJ2-5
D: TRBD2
size: .
CDR3: CASSLSSGSGETQYF
DNA: TGTGCCAGCAGTTTATCTAGCGGGAGCGGAGAGACCCAGTACTTC

V: TRBV29-1
J: TRBJ1-4
D: .
size: few
CDR3: CSVMTASLATNEKLFF
DNA: TGCAGCGTTATGACAGCTAGCCTCGCAACTAATGAAAAACTGTTTTTT

V: TRBV12-3/TRBV12-4
J: TRBJ1-1
D: .
size: .
CDR3: CASSFRQSYKAFF
DNA: TGTGCCAGCAGTTTTCGACAGAGCTATAAAGCTTTCTTT

V: TRBV9
J: TRBJ2-1
D: .
size: .
CDR3: CASSVGTPSYNEQFF
DNA: TGTGCCAGCAGCGTCGGAACCCCATCCTACAATGAGCAGTTCTTC

V: TRBV5-1
J: TRBJ2-1
D: TRBD2
size: .
CDR3: CASSLGAGAGGTYNEQFF
DNA: TGCGCCAGCAGCTTGGGGGCCGGGGCGGGAGGGACATACAATGAGCAGTTCTTC

V: TRBV20-1
J: TRBJ2-3
D: TRBD2
size: many
CDR3: CSASLGLAGGVTDTQYF
DNA: TGCAGTGCTAGCCTGGGACTAGCGGGGGGGGTCACAGATACGCAGTATTTT

V: TRBV7-9
J: TRBJ2-7
D: .
size: few
CDR3: CASSSGPEQYF
DNA: TGTGCCAGCAGCTCTGGTCCGGAGCAGTACTTC

V: TRBV28
J: TRBJ2-7
D: TRBD1
size: few
CDR3: CASSWEGGRYEQYF
DNA: TGTGCCAGCAGCTGGGAAGGGGGCAGGTACGAGCAGTACTTC

V: TRBV6-6
J: TRBJ1-4
D: .
size: few
CDR3: CASSYSLVGPEKLFF
DNA: TGTGCCAGCAGTTACTCGTTAGTGGGCCCTGAAAAACTGTTTTTT